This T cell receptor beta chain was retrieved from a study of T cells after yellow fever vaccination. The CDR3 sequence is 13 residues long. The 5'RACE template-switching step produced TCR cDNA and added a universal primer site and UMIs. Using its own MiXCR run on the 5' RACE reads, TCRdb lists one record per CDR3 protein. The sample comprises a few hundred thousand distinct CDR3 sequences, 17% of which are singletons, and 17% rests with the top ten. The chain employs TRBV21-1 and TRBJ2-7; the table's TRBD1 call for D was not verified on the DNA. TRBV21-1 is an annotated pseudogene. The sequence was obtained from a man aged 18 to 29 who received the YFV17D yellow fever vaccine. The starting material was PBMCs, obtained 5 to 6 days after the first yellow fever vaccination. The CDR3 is CARGGGMVYEQYV. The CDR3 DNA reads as TGTGCCAGAGGGGGCGGAATGGTTTACGAGCAGTACGTC.